This T cell receptor beta chain was found in a study of blood T cell repertoires in COVID-19. Authors' analysis steps: Nucleated cell number was recorded as an estimate derived from reference gene primer amplification. Clones were sequenced by immunoSEQ multiplex PCR, and TCRdb holds only the in-frame ones, with some missing. V, J and clone size reflect that table, while D and trimming were determined from the DNA. The sample holds under 55,000 clones, 78% seen once. Cohort assignment relied on participant-reported clinical history. The V end was cut by 0 bases, the J end by 0 bases, with 5 bases between. Germline lookup yields CDR1 MNHEY and CDR2 SMNVEV (reference sequence). The CDR3 extends over 14 amino acids.

The sample comprised PBMCs or T cells enriched from blood (not recorded which). The chain combines TRBV27 with TRBJ1-1; D is uncertain. The TCR was taken from a woman aged 45 to 65 with acute COVID-19. CDR3 nucleotide sequence: TGTGCCAGCAGTTTATCCAACTTGAACACTGAAGCTTTCTTT. This translates into CASSLSNLNTEAFF.